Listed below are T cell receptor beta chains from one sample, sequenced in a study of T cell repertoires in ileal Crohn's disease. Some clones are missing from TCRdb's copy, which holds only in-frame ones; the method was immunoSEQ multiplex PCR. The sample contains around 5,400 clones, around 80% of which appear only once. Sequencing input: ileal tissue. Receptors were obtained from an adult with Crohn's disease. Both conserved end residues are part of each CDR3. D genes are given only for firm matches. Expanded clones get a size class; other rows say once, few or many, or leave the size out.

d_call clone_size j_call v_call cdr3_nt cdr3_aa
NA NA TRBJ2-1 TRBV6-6 TGTGCCAGCACCTACAGCCGGGACTCAAACAATGAGCAGTTCTTC CASTYSRDSNNEQFF
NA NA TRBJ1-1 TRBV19 TGTGCCAGTAGTAGGACTGGACGGGCTGAAGCTTTCTTT CASSRTGRAEAFF
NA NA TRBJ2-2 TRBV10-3 TGTGCCATCAGTGAGTTTAGCGCGAACACCGGGGAGCTGTTTTTT CAISEFSANTGELFF
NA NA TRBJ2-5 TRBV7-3 TGCGCCAGCAGCCAAGTTCCGGGAGAGACCCAGTACTTC CASSQVPGETQYF
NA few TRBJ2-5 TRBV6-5 TGTGCCAGCAGTGAAGTTTTTTTGGAGACCCAGTACTTC CASSEVFLETQYF
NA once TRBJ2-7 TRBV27 TGTGCCAGCAGTTTTATGGGGGCCACCTACGAGCAGTACTTC CASSFMGATYEQYF
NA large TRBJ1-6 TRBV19 TGTGCCAGTAGTATAGCCTCACAAGTACCCCTCCACTTT CASSIASQVPLHF
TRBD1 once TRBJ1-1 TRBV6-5 TGTGCCAGCAGTTACTCGACCGGGGACAGGAACACTGAAGCTTTCTTT CASSYSTGDRNTEAFF
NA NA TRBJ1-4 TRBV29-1 TGCAGCGTTGCGGCAGCAACTAATGAAAAACTGTTTTTT CSVAAATNEKLFF
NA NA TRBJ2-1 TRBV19 TGTGCCAGTAGTATAGGGGGCGGTCAGCGGGCGCAGTTCTTC CASSIGGGQRAQFF
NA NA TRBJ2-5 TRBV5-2 TGCGCCAGCAGCCAAGTTCCGGGAGAGACCCAGTACTTC CASSQVPGETQYF
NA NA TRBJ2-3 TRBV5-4 TGTGCCAGCAGCTTGGGGCACAGGGTAAGGGATACGCAGTATTTT CASSLGHRVRDTQYF
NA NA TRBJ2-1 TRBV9 TGTGCCAGCAGCGTAGCGGGCATGGGCTACAATGAGCAGTTCTTC CASSVAGMGYNEQFF
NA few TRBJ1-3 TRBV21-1 TGTGCCATACATTCGGGCAGGCGCTCTGGAAACACCATATATTTT CAIHSGRRSGNTIYF
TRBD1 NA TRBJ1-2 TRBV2 TGTGCCAGCCGGCGGGCAGGGGGCGGCTATGGCTACACCTTC CASRRAGGGYGYTF
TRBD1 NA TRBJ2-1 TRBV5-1 TGCGCCAGCAGCTTACAGGGGGCCAATGAGCAGTTCTTC CASSLQGANEQFF
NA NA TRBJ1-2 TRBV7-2 TGTGCCAGCGTCTTTGCGACAGGACGATTAGAGGGCTACACCTTC CASVFATGRLEGYTF
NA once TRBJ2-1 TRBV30 TGTGCCTGGCGTAAATTTGCCTACAATGAGCAGTTCTTC CAWRKFAYNEQFF
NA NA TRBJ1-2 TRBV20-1 TGCAGTGGACAGAGTAACTATGGCTACACCTTC CSGQSNYGYTF
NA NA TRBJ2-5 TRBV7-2 TGTGCCAGCAGCCTTTCGGGACGGGGAGAGACCCAGTACTTC CASSLSGRGETQYF
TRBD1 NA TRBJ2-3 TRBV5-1 TGCGCCAGCAGCTTGGAGGGGGCTGGAGATACGCAGTATTTT CASSLEGAGDTQYF
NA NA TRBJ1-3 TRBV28 TGTGCCAGCACCAGGGGTGGTGGCTCTGGAAACACCATATATTTT CASTRGGGSGNTIYF
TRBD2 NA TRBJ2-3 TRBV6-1 TGTGCCAGCAGTGAAGAGGGGCCGGGGGGGCGAGATACGCAGTATTTT CASSEEGPGGRDTQYF
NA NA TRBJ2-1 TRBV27 TGTGCCAGCTGTGTGAAGGCAAACTCTTTCTACAATGAGCAGTTCTTC CASCVKANSFYNEQFF
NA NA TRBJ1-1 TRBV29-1 TGCAGCGTTCAGCAGGGAGCTCGTGAAGCTTTCTTT CSVQQGAREAFF
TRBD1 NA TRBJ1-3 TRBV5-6 TGTGCCAGCAGCTTGCCAGGACAGGACTCTGGAAACACCATATATTTT CASSLPGQDSGNTIYF
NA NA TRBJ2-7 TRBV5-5 TGTGCCAGCAGCTTGGTAAAAGAATACGAGCAGTACTTC CASSLVKEYEQYF
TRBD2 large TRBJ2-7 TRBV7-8 TGTGCCAGCAGCGCCGGGGTAGCGGGAGTTGCCGAGCAGTACTTC CASSAGVAGVAEQYF
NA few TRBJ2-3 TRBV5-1 TGCGCCAGCAGCTTGGGCTCTAGCACAGATACGCAGTATTTT CASSLGSSTDTQYF
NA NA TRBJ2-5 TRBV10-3 TGTGCCATCAGTGAGTTTAAAGGAACAGTGCAAGAGACCCAGTACTTC CAISEFKGTVQETQYF
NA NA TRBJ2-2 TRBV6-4 TGTGCCAGCAGTAAGGGGTACACCGGGGAGCTGTTTTTT CASSKGYTGELFF
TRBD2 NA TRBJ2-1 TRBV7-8 TGTGCCAGCAGCCTCACAGCGGGAGTGTACAATGAGCAGTTCTTC CASSLTAGVYNEQFF